This TCR beta chain was found in a study of cytotoxic CD8 clonotypes in ibrutinib-treated CLL. Study-wide results and limits: Higher circulating CD8+ T-cell counts strongly accompanied higher baseline clonality, above age-matched healthy donors. Contraction or stability on treatment characterized the public clonotypes, which were uncommon. Higher clonality was seen at ibrutinib response and a return toward baseline at progression.

Concerning this clone: Its specificity is not known.

Produced via immunoSEQ multiplex PCR; TCRdb's table is partial and in-frame only. The table includes hundreds of thousands of clones, roughly 71% detected once. Per germline, CDR1 MNHEY and CDR2 SVGAGI. Trimming pared 6 bases from V and 8 bases from J, leaving 22 bases between. The CDR3 extends over 15 amino acids. The material sequenced was PBMCs, taken after 36 months of ibrutinib treatment. The origin of this receptor is a human donor with chronic lymphocytic leukemia. The V gene is TRBV6-5, the J gene TRBJ1-2; no reliable D call. The CDR3 nucleotides read TGTGCCAGCAGCACCCTCGGTTGGGCCGCTAACGGCTACACCTTC. This codes for CASSTLGWAANGYTF.